This TCR beta chain was obtained from a study of T cell repertoires in cytomegalovirus infection. In regard to this clonotype: Its matching antigen is unknown.

Each CDR3 protein is one row after TCRdb ran MiXCR on the reads. The sample lists about 330,000 distinct CDR3 sequences, roughly 34% occurring once. V was trimmed by 3 bases and J by 1 base, leaving 18 bases between them. The length of the CDR3 is 17 residues. The genes are TRBV12-3 or TRBV12-4 and TRBJ1-2, with D tentatively TRBD1 (5 bases). The source is a human donor in good health (CMV status not recorded). Some clones in this sample may be carry-over from other donors' samples. The material was cultured PBMCs, obtained from culture after CMV antigen stimulation. The CDR3 spells CASSFIGGIISNYGYTF. CDR3 nucleotides: TGTGCCAGCAGTTTCATTGGGGGGATAATCAGTAACTATGGCTACACCTTC.